This T cell receptor beta chain was observed in a study of T cell responses to AZD1222 COVID-19 vaccine. Background on the study: Whether given at about 4 or about 12 weeks, second doses were pooled. General study points: White British people made up most donors, females outnumbered males, and clonal diversity was possibly underestimated.

Notes on this clone: Its specificity is unknown.

Sequencing used immunoSEQ multiplex PCR; TCRdb keeps in-frame clones, though not all of them. The sample lists 110,000 to 150,000 clones, approximately 90% occurring once. In germline, CDR1 is SNHLY, CDR2 FYNNEI. This CDR3 region has 14 residues. The V segment lost 7 bases and the J segment 14 bases; nucleotides outside the gene matches: 15. This TCR came from an adult in good health. The rearrangement uses TRBV2 and TRBJ2-3; 10 bases agree with TRBD2. Material: peripheral blood, obtained on day 0 of AZD1222 vaccination. CDR3 loop: CASTGVAGGRGLYF. CDR3 coding DNA: TGTGCCAGCACTGGGGTAGCGGGGGGCCGCGGCTTGTATTTT.